A single sample gave rise to the 7 T cell receptor beta chains below, sequenced in a study of T cells expressing NK-cell markers. With the 5' RACE reads reprocessed, TCRdb shows one record per CDR3 protein and no DNA. This repertoire comprises a few hundred thousand distinct CDR3 sequences; its ten largest clones make up over 1.1%. The material sequenced was blood T cells: a sorted CD56 or NKG2C T cell subset, CD4+ or CD8+ T cells, or bulk PBMC T cells (not recorded which). The receptors were sampled from a woman in her fifties or sixties in good health.

The rearrangement joins TRBV29-1 to TRBJ1-2; TCRdb's D call, TRBD1, is unchecked because there is no DNA. The length of the CDR3 is 12 residues. Germline V gene data show CDR1 as SQVTM and CDR2 as ANQGSEA. CDR3 protein: CSVIQGNYGYTF. Together with reference TRBV29-1 and TRBJ1-2, the CDR3 gives the full variable domain: SAVISQKPSRDICQRGTSLTIQCQVDSQVTMMFWYRQQPGQSLTLIATANQGSEATYESGFVIDKFPISRPNLTFSTLTVSNMSPEDSSIYLCSVIQGNYGYTFGSGTRLTVV.

The V gene is TRBV25-1, the J gene TRBJ2-3. The V gene's germline CDR1 is MGHDK and CDR2 SYGVNS. There are 15 residues in the CDR3. The CDR3 sequence is CASSESLLATDTQYF.

CDR3 in amino acids: CASSLAVASTEAFF. The chain carries TRBV5-1 and TRBJ1-1. Germline V gene data show CDR1 as SGHRS and CDR2 as YFSETQ. The CDR3 runs to 14 residues.

The chain employs TRBV6-5 and TRBJ2-7; the TRBD1 assignment by TCRdb is unverifiable without DNA. This CDR3 comprises 12 residues. Germline V gene lookup returns CDR1 MNHEY and CDR2 SVGAGI. CDR3 region: CATTGINYEQYF.

The chain links TRBV18 to TRBJ2-1. This CDR3 has 14 residues. Per the germline V gene, CDR1 is KGHSH and CDR2 is LQKENI. The CDR3 loop is CASLRGRSYNEQLF.

The chain carries TRBV12-3 or TRBV12-4 and TRBJ2-7; TCRdb designates TRBD1, a call that cannot be tested without DNA. The CDR3 runs to 13 residues. Here the CDR3 reads CASMGQGAVEQYF.

The rearrangement uses TRBV5-1 and TRBJ2-4; TCRdb reports TRBD2, a call that lacks DNA to check it against. Germline V lookup: CDR1 SGHRS, CDR2 YFSETQ. The CDR3 is made up of 18 amino acids. CDR3 sequence reads: CASSLPGRGVRAKNIQYF. The full variable domain, rest sourced from reference TRBV5-1 and TRBJ2-4, is KAGVTQTPRYLIKTRGQQVTLSCSPISGHRSVSWYQQTPGQGLQFLFEYFSETQRNKGNFPGRFSGRQFSNSRSEMNVSTLELGDSALYLCASSLPGRGVRAKNIQYFGAGTRLSVL.